The 16 T cell receptor beta chains reported below all come from one sample, sequenced in a study of cytomegalovirus exposure and HLA in healthy donors. Vbeta (60) and Jbeta (13) primers were used in the PCR. Profiling relied on immunoSEQ multiplex PCR, and the TCRdb table lists in-frame clones only, not all of them. The sample comprises around 110,000 clones, over 60% of which are singletons, and 2.2% rests with the top ten. Material for sequencing was PBMCs. Source of these receptors: a woman aged 25 to 39 in good health and CMV-seronegative.

The V and J genes are TRBV5-1 and TRBJ1-1; 11 bases agree with TRBD1. Germline trimming cut 5 bases from V and 5 bases from J; bases unmatched to any gene: 5. The CDR3 sequence is 14 residues long. Looked up from germline, CDR1 is SGHRS and CDR2 is YFSETQ. CDR3 nucleotides: TGCGCCAGCAGAGGACAGGGGGCAAGGACTGAAGCTTTCTTT. This encodes CASRGQGARTEAFF.

Comment on this clone: This sample also contains other DNA sequences that code for the same CDR3. The chain recombines TRBV7-2 with TRBJ1-2; a possible D gene is TRBD1 (6 bases). V was shortened by 5 bases and J by 2 bases, with 9 bases between the two germline ends. Germline CDR1 and CDR2: SGHTA and FQGNSA. The CDR3 has 13 residues. CDR3 protein: CASSPDRNYGYTF. In nucleotides, the CDR3 is TGTGCCAGCAGCCCAGACAGGAACTATGGCTACACCTTC.

The V call is TRBV28, the J call TRBJ2-3; the D gene is possibly TRBD1 (5 bases). The germline V gene has CDR1 MDHEN and CDR2 SYDVKM. This CDR3 is built from 16 residues. The V end lost 2 bases, the J end lost 0 bases, and 12 bases lay between the germline ends. The CDR3 nucleotides are TGTGCCAGCAGTTTACCGAAGGGGATTAGCACAGATACGCAGTATTTT. This encodes CASSLPKGISTDTQYF.

DNA for the CDR3: TGTGCCAGCAGCTTGGATCGGAGTGTCGGCTACGAGCAGTACTTC. It translates to CASSLDRSVGYEQYF. This chain joins TRBV5-4 and TRBJ2-7, with no clear D. V was clipped by 0 bases and J by 3 bases, with 13 bases between them. CDR1 is SGHNT, CDR2 YYREEE, per germline (reference sequence). This CDR3 is 15 amino acids long. Based on the CDR3 plus reference TRBV5-4 and TRBJ2-7, the full variable domain is ETGVTQSPTHLIKTRGQQVTLRCSSQSGHNTVSWYQQALGQGPQFIFQYYREEENGRGNFPPRFSGLQFPNYSSELNVNALELDDSALYLCASSLDRSVGYEQYFGPGTRLTVT.

This clone was observed a handful of times. This chain connects TRBV6-4 to TRBJ2-3; TRBD2 might be the D (6 bases). Germline loops: CDR1 MRHNA, CDR2 SNTAGT. Trimming cost V 4 bases and J 2 bases, with 7 bases left between them. This CDR3 is 13 amino acids long. The CDR3 DNA is TGTGCCAGCAGTGGGAGGGACACAGATACGCAGTATTTT. This codes for CASSGRDTDTQYF.

This rearrangement joins TRBV7-2 to TRBJ2-6, with 7 bases aligning to TRBD1. Germline lookup yields CDR1 SGHTA and CDR2 FQGNSA. J was trimmed by 0 bases and V by 1 base; bases with no gene match: 3. This CDR3 contains 17 residues. The CDR3 DNA reads TGTGCCAGCAGCTTAGTGGGACAGAGCTCTGGGGCCAACGTCCTGACTTTC. Translating it yields CASSLVGQSSGANVLTF.

V usage is TRBV30 and J usage is TRBJ1-3; the D gene is possibly TRBD1 (6 bases). The CDR3 is 13 amino acids. V dropped 4 bases and J dropped 7 bases, with 14 bases sitting between them. Germline lookup yields CDR1 GTSNPN and CDR2 SVGIG (reference sequence). CDR3: CAWIGTFRNTIYF. CDR3 sequence (DNA): TGTGCCTGGATCGGGACATTCCGGAACACCATATATTTT.

This clone was seen a single time. This chain connects TRBV5-1 to TRBJ2-1, with 7 bases aligning to TRBD2. This CDR3 is built from 14 residues. V lost 7 bases and J lost 4; bases outside the gene matches: 8. Germline V gene sequence: CDR1 SGHRS, CDR2 YFSETQ. This chain's CDR3 is CASATRREYNEQFF. In DNA, the CDR3 is TGCGCCAGCGCGACGAGGCGGGAGTACAATGAGCAGTTCTTC.

V gene TRBV5-1 combines with J gene TRBJ2-7, with 8 bases matching TRBD2. The V gene end was trimmed by 6 bases and the J gene end by 3 bases; junction bases not matched to a gene: 11. Germline values: CDR1 SGHRS, CDR2 YFSETQ. The CDR3 has 15 amino acids. The CDR3 region is CASKPGGREHYEQYF. CDR3 in DNA: TGCGCCAGCAAACCGGGGGGGCGGGAGCACTACGAGCAGTACTTC.

The chain uses TRBV30 and TRBJ1-6, with D uncertain. CDR1 and CDR2 (germline): GTSNPN, SVGIG (reference sequence). CDR3 length: 13 amino acids. V was cut by 3 bases and J by 4 bases, with 7 bases left in between. The CDR3, as DNA: TGTGCCTGGAGGCGGGAATATAATTCACCCCTCCACTTT. This sequence encodes CAWRREYNSPLHF.

The rearrangement joins TRBV6-5 to TRBJ1-4; 7 bases agree with TRBD1. V was pared by 0 bases and J by 13 bases, with 14 bases of the junction left unmatched. There are 16 residues in the CDR3. Germline V gene lookup returns CDR1 MNHEY and CDR2 SVGAGI. In DNA, the CDR3 is TGTGCCAGCAGTTACTCGCTATACGACAGGGAATTTGGACTGTTTTTT. This codes for CASSYSLYDREFGLFF.

The chain combines TRBV5-6 with TRBJ2-3, with 10 bases matching TRBD1. The length of the CDR3 is 18 residues. The trim removed 0 bases at V and 5 bases at J, leaving 12 bases unmatched. Germline assignment: CDR1 SGHDT and CDR2 YYEEEE. This CDR3 is CASSLGVSWTGGIDTQYF. The CDR3 nucleotides are TGTGCCAGCAGCTTGGGAGTCAGTTGGACAGGGGGAATAGATACGCAGTATTTT.

The chain carries TRBV30 and TRBJ2-5, with 9 positions matching TRBD1. CDR3 length: 14 amino acids. V lost 4 bases and J lost 2; bases outside the gene matches: 5. Germline V gene lookup returns CDR1 GTSNPN and CDR2 SVGIG (reference sequence). The CDR3 DNA reads TGTGCCTGGATCAGGACAGGGGAACAAGAGACCCAGTACTTC. It codes for CAWIRTGEQETQYF.

V is TRBV5-1 and J is TRBJ2-3, with a tentative D call TRBD2 (6 bases). The V end was cut by 1 base, the J end by 2 bases, with 20 bases between. The CDR3 runs to 18 residues. The germline V gene encodes CDR1 SGHRS and CDR2 YFSETQ. This CDR3 is CASSLRVTLAEVTDTQYF. The CDR3 DNA follows: TGCGCCAGCAGCTTGAGGGTTACCTTAGCGGAGGTCACAGATACGCAGTATTTT.

The V gene is TRBV14, the J gene TRBJ2-3; TRBD2 aligns across 7 bases. CDR1 is SGHDN and CDR2 is FVKESK in the germline V gene. The trim removed 3 bases at V and 0 bases at J, leaving 12 bases unmatched. The CDR3 is 18 amino acids. The CDR3 nucleotides read TGTGCCAGCAGCCACAGAAGCACTAGCGCAACTAGCACAGATACGCAGTATTTT. Protein product: CASSHRSTSATSTDTQYF. The whole variable domain, filled in from reference TRBV14 and TRBJ2-3, reads EAGVTQFPSHSVIEKGQTVTLRCDPISGHDNLYWYRRVMGKEIKFLLHFVKESKQDESGMPNNRFLAERTGGTYSTLKVQPAELEDSGVYFCASSHRSTSATSTDTQYFGPGTRLTVL.

The chain employs TRBV28 and TRBJ2-1, with 13 bases that match TRBD2. V shed 6 bases and J 9 bases; nucleotides not matched to a gene: 8. The V gene's germline CDR1 is MDHEN and CDR2 SYDVKM. The CDR3 runs 15 residues. The CDR3 sequence is CASSLAGLAGFEQFF. CDR3 sequence (DNA): TGTGCCAGCAGCTTGGCGGGACTAGCGGGATTTGAGCAGTTCTTC.